This T cell receptor beta chain was captured by sequencing in a study of regulatory T cells in long-lasting Graves disease. Study-wide background: Antithyroid drugs had been taken by newly diagnosed Graves' patients for under 3 months. Study-wide results and limits: Public clonotype sharing was higher in persistent than newly diagnosed patients. Persistent-disease Graves' patients showed less TCR diversity than new cases.

Specified time point: newly diagnosed GD, antithyroid drugs for less than 3 months. RNA isolated from PBMCs was used to make the TCR library. Concerning this clonotype: Antigen unknown.

The length of the CDR3 is 14 residues. V lost 3 bases to trimming and J lost 1 base, with 9 bases between them. Researchers made TCR beta libraries by using iRepertoire HTBI primers and running Arm-PCR on CDR3 regions. One entry per CDR3 protein, called by TCRdb with MiXCR from the multiplex PCR reads. The profile shows 440,000 or so distinct CDR3 sequences, 15% of them singletons. These records were also assigned to another study, of T cells in Graves' hyperthyroidism and ophthalmopathy.

The receptor was derived from a woman in her twenties or thirties with Graves disease. This sequence joins TRBV12-3 or TRBV12-4 and TRBJ1-1; possible D gene TRBD1, 5 bases. The sample in question was peripheral blood mononuclear cells (PBMCs), obtained at new diagnosis, from a patient treated with antithyroid drugs. Written as DNA, the CDR3 is TGTGCCAGCAGTTTCACGACAGCGAACACTGAAGCTTTCTTT. This encodes CASSFTTANTEAFF.